The 10 T cell receptor beta chains below were found in one sample sequenced in a study of beta chain features in type 1 diabetes. Expressed TCRB transcripts were sequenced, since all the RNA that had been isolated was reverse transcribed. The table came from immunoSEQ multiplex PCR; TCRdb's copy has only in-frame clones and leaves some out. The sample lists about 320,000 clones; 11% to 15% were seen once. The sequencing input was central memory CD4+ T cells from blood. These receptors were obtained from a man aged 30 to 39 in good health.

This clone was seen more than once but under ten times. The V call is TRBV10-3, the J call TRBJ2-7, with 7 bases aligning to TRBD2. CDR1 is ENHRY and CDR2 is SYGVKD in the germline V gene. The V segment lost 0 bases and the J segment 2 bases; nucleotides outside the gene matches: 1. The CDR3 sequence is 14 residues long. CDR3 DNA sequence: TGTGCCATCAGTGAGTCGGGGGGGACCTACGAGCAGTACTTC. Residues: CAISESGGTYEQYF.

This clone has ten or more counts. The CDR3 sequence: CASSRDGGYTF. In DNA form, the CDR3 reads TGTGCCAGCAGCCGGGACGGTGGCTACACCTTC. This chain links TRBV4-2 with TRBJ1-2; the D gene is possibly TRBD1 (5 bases). V shed 4 bases and J shed 7 bases, with 7 bases lying between them. The CDR3 spans 11 residues. Germline V gives CDR1 LGHNA, CDR2 YNFKEQ.

This clone appeared a few times. The chain has TRBV18 and TRBJ2-7; 9 nucleotides align to TRBD1. This CDR3 comprises 15 residues. Germline V gives CDR1 KGHSH, CDR2 LQKENI. Germline trimming cut 4 bases from V and 4 bases from J; bases unmatched to any gene: 8. The CDR3 nucleotides read TGTGCCAGCTCACGCCTGGGACAGGGACAATACGAGCAGTACGTC. It encodes CASSRLGQGQYEQYV.

The chain recombines TRBV11-3 with TRBJ2-5, with D perhaps assigned TRBD1 or TRBD2 (5 bases each). This CDR3 is built from 14 residues. V was clipped by 3 bases and J by 2 bases, with 10 bases between them. Looked up from germline, CDR1 is SGHNT and CDR2 is YENEEA. CDR3 DNA sequence: TGTGCCAGCAGCTTTACCGGGGCACAAGAGACCCAGTACTTC. This codes for CASSFTGAQETQYF. The entire variable domain, with the rest obtained from reference TRBV11-3 and TRBJ2-5, is as follows: EAGVVQSPRYKIIEKKQPVAFWCNPISGHNTLYWYLQNLGQGPELLIRYENEEAVDDSQLPKDRFSAERLKGVDSTLKIQPAELGDSAVYLCASSFTGAQETQYFGPGTRLLVL.

The chain is built from TRBV11-1 and TRBJ1-1, with 7 bases identical to TRBD1. V lost 4 bases to trimming and J lost 11 bases; unmatched junction nucleotides: 19. CDR3 length: 16 amino acids. CDR1 and CDR2 from the germline V gene are SGHAT and FQDESV (reference sequence). CDR3 region: CASSSKGQFRGTAAFF. CDR3 coding DNA: TGTGCCAGCAGCTCGAAGGGACAGTTCCGAGGTACGGCGGCTTTCTTT.

Concerning this clone: It may be a read error: a sequence one base away is much more abundant. The chain uses TRBV11-2 and TRBJ2-7; TRBD2 is a possible D gene (5 bases). CDR3 length: 12 amino acids. Per germline, CDR1 SGHAT and CDR2 FQNNGV. V was cut by 6 bases and J by 2 bases, with 8 bases left in between. The CDR3 DNA reads TGTGCCAGCAGTTCCGGGACCTACGAGCAGTACTTC. Protein: CASSSGTYEQYF.

This clone was counted a few times. The rearrangement uses TRBV18 and TRBJ1-3; weak D call: TRBD1 (6 bases). V lost 3 bases and J 0 bases, leaving 6 bases between the germline ends. Per germline, CDR1 KGHSH and CDR2 LQKENI. The CDR3 contains 14 residues. CDR3: CASSPDSSGNTIYF. The CDR3 coding sequence is TGTGCCAGCTCACCGGACAGCTCTGGAAACACCATATATTTT.

The V call is TRBV11-3, the J call TRBJ1-1; D not resolved. CDR1 and CDR2 from the germline V gene are SGHNT and YENEEA. Trimming removed 7 bases at V and 6 bases at J, with 18 bases between. The CDR3 has 14 amino acids. The CDR3 here is CASIRSGVRAEAFF. CDR3 in DNA: TGTGCCAGCATTAGGTCCGGGGTACGCGCTGAAGCTTTCTTT.

A few counts support this clone. Other DNA sequences in the same sample also yield this CDR3. V gene TRBV6-5 combines with J gene TRBJ1-2; perhaps TRBD1 as D (5 bases). Trimming stripped 0 bases from V and 5 bases from J, with 10 bases between. Germline assignment: CDR1 MNHEY and CDR2 SVGAGI. The CDR3 is 14 amino acids. The CDR3 region is CASSYSGREYGYTF. Here the CDR3 DNA reads TGTGCCAGCAGTTACTCGGGACGGGAATATGGCTACACCTTC.

This chain uses TRBV6-1 with TRBJ1-5; 10 nucleotides agree with TRBD1. Trimming took 5 bases from V and 7 from J; bases not matched to a gene: 5. The germline gives CDR1 MNHNS, CDR2 SASEGT. The CDR3 has 14 residues. CDR3 DNA sequence: TGTGCCAGCAGTAAGACAGGGGGCTGGCAGCCCCAGCATTTT. Protein product: CASSKTGGWQPQHF.